Included here is one T cell receptor (beta chain) sequence, with context. The antigen is unknown. TCRdb keeps only in-frame clones here, not all; method: immunoSEQ multiplex PCR. This sample has 110,000 to 150,000 clones; 70% to 90% occur once, and the top ten carry less than 25%. V lost 8 bases and J lost 6, with 18 bases in between. Germline CDR1 is SQVTM and CDR2 is ANQGSEA. There are 13 residues in the CDR3. These data come from a study of radiation and T cells in renal cell carcinoma. Study-level points and caveats: Pretreatment tumor biopsies were lacking, so baseline clonotypes are unknown.

The time point is: baseline pretreatment blood. Treatment indicated: 15 Gy SBRT to primary tumor, nephrectomy 4 weeks later. The sample consisted of blood, taken from a patient whose treatment included radiotherapy and nephrectomy. V gene TRBV29-1 combines with J gene TRBJ2-3; D may be TRBD1 or TRBD2 (6 bases each). This TCR was sampled from a woman aged 50 to 60 with renal cell carcinoma. The CDR3 loop is CSLLRGLRDTQYF. For the CDR3, the DNA is TGCAGCCTACTTCGGGGGCTCAGGGATACGCAGTATTTT.